Below are 30 T cell receptor beta chains sequenced from a single sample in a study of blood T cell repertoires in COVID-19. Assay: immunoSEQ multiplex PCR; the TCRdb copy retains only in-frame clones and omits some. The table has 300,000 to 500,000 clones, roughly 88% seen once. Sample: PBMCs or T cells enriched from blood (not recorded which). The source is a woman aged 25 to 39 with acute COVID-19.

Turning to this clone: Germline and junction disagree at one end, which may indicate a read error. This chain uses TRBV29-1 with TRBJ1-4, with D possibly TRBD1 on 5 matching bases. The CDR3 is made up of 12 amino acids. Germline-derived CDR1 and CDR2 are SQVTM and ANQGSEA. The CDR3 here is CSVQAPNERLFF. The DNA for the CDR3 is TGCAGCGTACAGGCTCCTAATGAAAGACTGTTTTTT.

V gene TRBV11-2 combines with J gene TRBJ1-2; 7 bases fit TRBD1. V shed 5 bases, J shed 4 bases, and the junction held 7 bases outside the gene matches. CDR3 size: 14 residues. Germline CDR1 is SGHAT and CDR2 is FQNNGV. CDR3 sequence (DNA): TGTGCCAGCAGCGTACAGGGGATGATCTATGGCTACACCTTC. Amino acids: CASSVQGMIYGYTF.

The V call is TRBV5-4, the J call TRBJ2-2, with 7 nucleotides matching TRBD2. In germline, CDR1 is SGHNT, CDR2 YYREEE (reference sequence). This CDR3 is 15 amino acids long. Unmatched junction bases numbered 3, after V lost 2 bases and J lost 2 bases. The DNA of the CDR3 is TGTGCCAGCAGCTTCGCGGGGGACAACACCGGGGAGCTGTTTTTT. Translating it yields CASSFAGDNTGELFF.

The rearrangement uses TRBV2 and TRBJ1-1; D unclear. This CDR3 is built from 14 residues. Trimming removed 8 bases from V and 4 bases from J, with 17 bases in between. Germline V lookup: CDR1 SNHLY, CDR2 FYNNEI. CDR3 sequence: CASRETPTGTEAFF. The CDR3 DNA reads TGTGCCAGCCGGGAGACCCCAACCGGCACTGAAGCTTTCTTT. The complete variable domain, with remaining parts taken from reference TRBV2 and TRBJ1-1, reads EPEVTQTPSHQVTQMGQEVILRCVPISNHLYFYWYRQILGQKVEFLVSFYNNEISEKSEIFDDQFSVERPDGSNFTLKIRSTKLEDSAMYFCASRETPTGTEAFFGQGTRLTVV.

The chain is built from TRBV7-2 and TRBJ1-1; 7 nucleotides align to TRBD1. Germline CDR1 reads SGHTA; CDR2 reads FQGNSA. With V trimmed by 5 bases and J by 3 bases, 6 bases remained unmatched. The CDR3 spans 14 residues. CDR3: CASSTRQGDTEAFF. The CDR3 bases are TGTGCCAGCAGCACCCGACAGGGTGACACTGAAGCTTTCTTT.

This clone appeared once. The chain combines TRBV30 with TRBJ1-3, with D tentatively TRBD1 (6 bases). Germline values: CDR1 GTSNPN, CDR2 SVGIG (reference sequence). The CDR3 has 16 amino acids. The ends were cut back, 4 bases at V and 0 bases at J, with 16 bases in the middle. The CDR3 region is CAWIRPGQTSGNTIYF. The CDR3 nucleotides read TGTGCCTGGATTCGTCCTGGACAGACCTCTGGAAACACCATATATTTT.

This clone was detected ten times or more. The CDR3, as DNA: TGTGCCAGCAGTTACCAAATCGGCGGGTCTAGCACAGATACGCAGTATTTT. Translated, it gives CASSYQIGGSSTDTQYF. The chain joins TRBV6-2 or TRBV6-3 to TRBJ2-3; D is possibly TRBD2 (5 bases). Germline V gene data show CDR1 as MNHEY and CDR2 as SVGEGT. This CDR3 is 17 amino acids long. The V end lost 2 bases, the J end lost 0 bases, and 15 bases lay between the germline ends.

The genes are TRBV20-1 and TRBJ2-7; possible D gene TRBD2, 6 bases. In germline, CDR1 is DFQATT, CDR2 SNEGSKA (reference sequence). This CDR3 has 11 amino acids. Between the trimmed V and J ends, which lost 6 bases and 3 bases, there was a span of 9 bases. Here the CDR3 reads CSAPGDYEQYF. DNA of the CDR3: TGCAGTGCACCGGGGGACTACGAGCAGTACTTC.

The V and J genes are TRBV6-6 and TRBJ1-1; D is perhaps TRBD1 (5 bases). The germline CDR1 and CDR2 sequences are MNHNY and SVGAGI (reference sequence). Trimming removed 6 bases at V and 4 bases at J, with 15 bases between. This CDR3 has 14 amino acids. The CDR3 reads CASRNEQAPTEAFF. As DNA, the CDR3 is TGTGCCAGCAGAAACGAACAGGCGCCCACTGAAGCTTTCTTT.

This clone was detected only a few times. The chain recombines TRBV29-1 with TRBJ1-2; TRBD1 agrees at 9 bases. Germline loops: CDR1 SQVTM, CDR2 ANQGSEA. The V and J ends lost 7 bases and 4 bases, in that order; junction bases with no gene match: 7. The CDR3 runs 13 residues. The CDR3 DNA is TGCAGCGCCTGGGACAGGGTTACCTATGGCTACACCTTC. This encodes CSAWDRVTYGYTF. Full variable domain (outside the CDR3, taken from reference TRBV29-1 and TRBJ1-2): SAVISQKPSRDICQRGTSLTIQCQVDSQVTMMFWYRQQPGQSLTLIATANQGSEATYESGFVIDKFPISRPNLTFSTLTVSNMSPEDSSIYLCSAWDRVTYGYTFGSGTRLTVV.

For this clone: In the same sample, other DNA sequences code for this CDR3. The V gene is TRBV3-1 (or the pseudogene TRBV3-2), the J gene TRBJ2-2; D is ambiguous. With 3 bases removed from V and 7 bases from J, the gap between germline ends came to 6 bases. In germline, CDR1 is LGHDT, CDR2 YNNKEL (reference sequence). This CDR3 is built from 12 residues. The CDR3 DNA is TGTGCCAGCAGCCAGAGGAGCGGGGAGCTGTTTTTT. It encodes CASSQRSGELFF.

CDR3 amino acids: CASSNRDPYNEQFF. The DNA of the CDR3 is TGTGCCAGCAGCAATCGGGATCCCTACAATGAGCAGTTCTTC. The chain carries TRBV5-5 and TRBJ2-1; D possibly corresponds to TRBD2 (5 bases). V dropped 4 bases and J dropped 2 bases, with 10 bases sitting between them. The CDR3 is made up of 14 amino acids. CDR1 is SGHKS, CDR2 YYEKEE, per germline (reference sequence).

This chain uses TRBV5-1 with TRBJ1-2; TRBD1 agrees at 8 bases. This CDR3 spans 15 amino acids. The junction had 13 bases not matched to a gene; V was cut back by 4 bases and J by 8 bases. From germline, CDR1 is SGHRS and CDR2 YFSETQ. In DNA, the CDR3 is TGCGCCAGCAGCGCAGGGACAGGTCAGGGGGAAGGCTACACCTTC. It translates to CASSAGTGQGEGYTF.

The rearrangement joins TRBV18 to TRBJ1-1; perhaps TRBD1 as D (5 bases). The CDR3 has 13 residues. Per the germline V gene, CDR1 is KGHSH and CDR2 is LQKENI. Trimming removed 4 bases at V and 3 bases at J, with 9 bases between. Written as DNA, the CDR3 is TGTGCCAGCTCACAGGGGTTAGACACTGAAGCTTTCTTT. Residues: CASSQGLDTEAFF.

This clone has a single count. This sequence joins TRBV18 and TRBJ1-3, with D perhaps matching TRBD1 (5 bases). The CDR3 runs to 17 residues. V lost 0 bases to trimming and J lost 4 bases, with 16 bases between them. CDR1 KGHSH and CDR2 LQKENI come from the germline V gene. CDR3 in amino acids: CASSPPPVWGRGNTIYF. CDR3 DNA sequence: TGTGCCAGCTCACCACCCCCCGTATGGGGCCGCGGAAACACCATATATTTT.

The V and J genes are TRBV7-2 and TRBJ2-7; D is possibly TRBD2 (6 bases). Germline CDR1 SGHTA, CDR2 FQGNSA. The V end was cut by 0 bases, the J end by 0 bases, with 9 bases between. The CDR3 is 15 residues long. CDR3 loop: CASSLARGFSYEQYF. CDR3 DNA sequence: TGTGCCAGCAGCTTAGCTCGGGGGTTCTCCTACGAGCAGTACTTC.

The genes are TRBV2 and TRBJ2-7; 9 nucleotides match TRBD2. The germline gives CDR1 SNHLY, CDR2 FYNNEI. This CDR3 comprises 14 residues. The junction had 3 bases not matched to a gene; V was cut back by 4 bases and J by 2 bases. CDR3 sequence: CASSAAGGAYEQYF. The CDR3, as DNA: TGTGCCAGCAGTGCGGCGGGGGGGGCCTACGAGCAGTACTTC.

J is TRBJ2-1 and V is TRBV5-6; 9 positions match TRBD2. Germline V CDR1 and CDR2: SGHDT, YYEEEE. The CDR3 contains 17 residues. V lost 0 bases to trimming and J lost 2 bases; unmatched junction nucleotides: 6. CDR3 sequence: CASSLDRRGGTYNEQFF. CDR3 DNA sequence: TGTGCCAGCAGCTTGGATAGGCGGGGGGGAACCTACAATGAGCAGTTCTTC.

The chain couples TRBV19 to TRBJ1-5; D may be TRBD1 (6 bases). V dropped 5 bases and J dropped 7 bases, with 12 bases sitting between them. Germline assignment: CDR1 LNHDA and CDR2 SQIVND (reference sequence). This CDR3 has 13 amino acids. CDR3: CASSSHRDQPQHF. For the CDR3, the DNA is TGTGCCAGTAGTTCCCACAGGGACCAGCCCCAGCATTTT.

The gene calls are TRBV6-5 and TRBJ1-2; D is perhaps TRBD1 (5 bases). Trimming cost V 5 bases and J 4 bases, with 17 bases left between them. CDR1 is MNHEY and CDR2 is SVGAGI in the germline V gene. This CDR3 has 15 residues. The CDR3 bases are TGTGCCAGCAGTCACACCGACAGCACAAGCTATGGCTACACCTTC. Encoded protein: CASSHTDSTSYGYTF.

This sequence joins TRBV5-4 and TRBJ2-1, with 11 bases fitting TRBD2. The CDR3 is made up of 16 amino acids. The V gene's germline CDR1 is SGHNT and CDR2 YYREEE (reference sequence). V lost 5 bases and J lost 6; bases outside the gene matches: 10. CDR3 in amino acids: CASSQRIAGGLNEQFF. Written as DNA, the CDR3 is TGTGCCAGCAGTCAGCGTATAGCGGGGGGGCTCAATGAGCAGTTCTTC. The variable domain in full, with the rest retrieved from reference TRBV5-4 and TRBJ2-1, is ETGVTQSPTHLIKTRGQQVTLRCSSQSGHNTVSWYQQALGQGPQFIFQYYREEENGRGNFPPRFSGLQFPNYSSELNVNALELDDSALYLCASSQRIAGGLNEQFFGPGTRLTVL.

There are a few counts of this clone. CDR3 nucleotides: TGCGCCAGCGGCGACCGGGACAGGGGAAACACCATATATTTT. Residues: CASGDRDRGNTIYF. V is TRBV5-1 and J is TRBJ1-3, with TRBD1 matching 8 bases. V was pared by 7 bases and J by 4 bases, with 7 bases of the junction left unmatched. CDR3 length: 14 residues. The germline V gene has CDR1 SGHRS and CDR2 YFSETQ.

There are a few counts of this clone. The chain joins TRBV7-9 to TRBJ2-1, with 9 bases identical to TRBD2. Germline CDR1 reads SEHNR; CDR2 reads FQNEAQ (reference sequence). This CDR3 is built from 15 residues. Trimming at V came to 1 base and at J to 11 bases, leaving 9 bases not matched to a gene. The CDR3 DNA follows: TGTGCCAGCAGCTTAGGCGGCGGGGGGGCCTATCAGCAGTTCTTC. Residues: CASSLGGGGAYQQFF. The full variable domain, rest sourced from reference TRBV7-9 and TRBJ2-1, is DTGVSQNPRHKITKRGQNVTFRCDPISEHNRLYWYRQTLGQGPEFLTYFQNEAQLEKSRLLSDRFSAERPKGSFSTLEIQRTEQGDSAMYLCASSLGGGGAYQQFFGPGTRLTVL.

The chain uses TRBV28 and TRBJ2-1; 9 bases line up with TRBD2. Trimming cost V 7 bases and J 0 bases; bases outside gene matches: 4. Germline CDR1 is MDHEN and CDR2 is SYDVKM. The CDR3 length is 15 residues. The CDR3 sequence is CASTRGGASYNEQFF. The DNA for the CDR3 is TGTGCCAGCACCCGCGGGGGGGCCTCCTACAATGAGCAGTTCTTC.

This clone occurred once. This chain uses TRBV7-2 with TRBJ1-2; 9 nucleotides agree with TRBD1. CDR1 is SGHTA and CDR2 is FQGNSA in the germline V gene. The CDR3 totals 14 residues. Germline trimming cut 5 bases from V and 7 bases from J; bases unmatched to any gene: 8. The CDR3 loop is CASSQRQGDVGYTF. DNA of the CDR3: TGTGCCAGCAGCCAGAGACAGGGGGATGTTGGCTACACCTTC.

The chain links TRBV11-3 to TRBJ2-3, with 10 bases identical to TRBD1. This CDR3 is built from 17 residues. Losses at the gene ends were 3 bases for V and 4 bases for J; bases not matched to a gene: 10. CDR1 SGHNT and CDR2 YENEEA come from the germline V gene. CDR3 sequence (DNA): TGTGCCAGCAGCTTCGCCGGGACAGGGGACCCCCCAGATACGCAGTATTTT. It is translated as CASSFAGTGDPPDTQYF.

In the case of this clone: The sample holds other DNA sequences that translate to the same CDR3. This sequence joins TRBV19 and TRBJ2-7; TRBD1 aligns across 8 bases. This CDR3 has 12 amino acids. Trimming removed 6 bases from V and 4 bases from J; junction bases left unmatched: 2. Germline-derived CDR1 and CDR2 are LNHDA and SQIVND (reference sequence). The CDR3 sequence: CASSRTGYEQYF. The CDR3 bases are TGTGCCAGTAGCAGGACAGGGTACGAGCAGTACTTC.

This clone was counted a few times. The chain has TRBV7-9 and TRBJ2-7, with 8 bases that match TRBD1. Germline V gene lookup returns CDR1 SEHNR and CDR2 FQNEAQ (reference sequence). V was clipped by 5 bases and J by 3 bases; unmatched bases: 3. This CDR3 is 13 amino acids long. CDR3 in DNA: TGTGCCAGCAGCCAGGGGGCCCTCTACGAGCAGTACTTC. Encoded protein: CASSQGALYEQYF.

In this sample, this clone turned up once. V is TRBV11-1 and J is TRBJ1-2, with TRBD1 matching over 8 bases. The germline V gene has CDR1 SGHAT and CDR2 FQDESV (reference sequence). J gave up 4 bases and V 5 bases, and 12 bases lay outside the gene matches. The CDR3 runs 16 residues. The chain's CDR3 is CASSPSPGTGPYGYTF. As DNA, the CDR3 is TGTGCCAGCAGCCCAAGTCCCGGGACAGGACCCTATGGCTACACCTTC.

In this sample, this clone turned up a few times. This chain joins TRBV2 and TRBJ1-2; D gene ambiguous. Germline V CDR1 and CDR2: SNHLY, FYNNEI. V was shortened by 3 bases and J by 7 bases, with 15 bases between the two germline ends. There are 14 residues in the CDR3. The CDR3 spells CASSEAAESVGYTF. The CDR3 coding sequence is TGTGCCAGCAGTGAGGCGGCCGAGTCTGTTGGCTACACCTTC. Using reference TRBV2 and TRBJ1-2 for the parts outside the CDR3, the full variable domain is EPEVTQTPSHQVTQMGQEVILRCVPISNHLYFYWYRQILGQKVEFLVSFYNNEISEKSEIFDDQFSVERPDGSNFTLKIRSTKLEDSAMYFCASSEAAESVGYTFGSGTRLTVV.